This is a list of T cell receptor beta chains from one sample in a study of spatial heterogeneity in lung cancer. From the 5' RACE reads, TCRdb called clonotypes with MiXCR, one entry per CDR3 protein. The sample carries some 15,000 distinct CDR3 sequences, around 7.8% recorded once. Sequenced here: lung tumor tissue, sampled at surgery. These receptors were collected from a male donor with early-stage non-small cell lung cancer. Both conserved end residues are part of each CDR3. A D gene is named only where the DNA matches it firmly. Clone size appears in some rows only: once, few, many, or a class for an expanded clone.

size | J | V | D | CDR3 | DNA
NA | TRBJ2-2 | TRBV11-2 | NA | CASIGQGTAGELFF | TGTGCCAGCATCGGGCAGGGGACCGCCGGGGAGCTGTTTTTT
few | TRBJ1-2 | TRBV20-1 | TRBD1 | CSARDSTTGNYGYTF | TGCAGTGCTAGAGACTCTACGACAGGGAACTATGGCTACACCTTC
few | TRBJ2-1 | TRBV6-2/TRBV6-3 | TRBD2 | CASSYTTSGQQFF | TGTGCCAGCAGTTACACTACTAGCGGGCAGCAGTTCTTC
once | TRBJ2-3 | TRBV29-1 | TRBD1 | CSVATGTGPRDTQYF | TGCAGCGTCGCCACCGGGACAGGGCCTCGGGATACGCAGTATTTT
large | TRBJ2-3 | TRBV27 | NA | CASSLSGSQVTQYF | TGTGCCAGCAGTTTATCTGGGAGCCAGGTTACGCAGTATTTT
NA | TRBJ1-5 | TRBV10-2 | NA | CANGGQTYQPQHF | TGCGCCAACGGTGGGCAGACTTATCAGCCCCAGCATTTT
few | TRBJ1-5 | TRBV24-1 | TRBD1 | CATSDLSIWTGTEKNGGNQPQHF | TGTGCCACCAGTGATTTGTCCATATGGACCGGGACAGAGAAAAATGGGGGCAATCAGCCCCAGCATTTT
NA | TRBJ2-1 | TRBV12-3/TRBV12-4 | TRBD2 | CASSLGGSVNEQFF | TGTGCCAGCAGTTTAGGCGGGAGTGTGAATGAGCAGTTCTTC
few | TRBJ2-5 | TRBV10-3 | NA | CAAKGDRNIVETQYF | TGTGCCGCGAAGGGAGACAGAAATATTGTGGAGACCCAGTACTTC
many | TRBJ2-3 | TRBV20-1 | NA | CSARDPGADTQYF | TGCAGTGCTAGAGATCCGGGGGCAGATACGCAGTATTTT
many | TRBJ1-1 | TRBV5-1 | TRBD1 | CASSFDRERNTEAFF | TGCGCCAGCAGCTTCGACAGGGAGAGGAACACTGAAGCTTTCTTT
few | TRBJ2-5 | TRBV9 | NA | CASSWGLRNQETQYF | TGTGCCAGCAGCTGGGGACTTCGAAATCAAGAGACCCAGTACTTC
few | TRBJ2-6 | TRBV18 | NA | CASSPSEGLSGANVLTF | TGTGCCAGCTCACCATCCGAGGGACTCTCTGGGGCCAACGTCCTGACTTTC
NA | TRBJ1-4 | TRBV6-1 | TRBD1 | CASSESQGVRNEKLFF | TGTGCCAGCAGTGAAAGCCAGGGGGTGCGTAATGAAAAACTGTTTTTT
medium-sized | TRBJ2-1 | TRBV6-1 | NA | CASSEFPGSHSYNEQFF | TGTGCCAGCAGTGAATTCCCCGGCAGTCACTCCTACAATGAGCAGTTCTTC
NA | TRBJ1-2 | TRBV24-1 | NA | CATSDPSAGYYGYTF | TGTGCCACCAGTGATCCCTCGGCGGGCTACTATGGCTACACCTTC
few | TRBJ2-5 | TRBV29-1 | NA | CSARNLQGETQYF | TGCAGCGCCCGAAACTTACAGGGCGAGACCCAGTACTTC
many | TRBJ2-3 | TRBV9 | NA | CASSVGGGDYTDTQYF | TGTGCCAGCAGCGTAGGGGGCGGAGATTACACAGATACGCAGTATTTT
NA | TRBJ1-6 | TRBV10-3 | NA | CAISVNSNSPLHF | TGTGCCATCAGTGTCAACAGTAATTCACCCCTCCACTTT
many | TRBJ1-6 | TRBV5-4 | NA | CASRSGNNSPLHF | TGTGCCAGCCGATCAGGGAACAATTCACCCCTCCACTTT
many | TRBJ2-1 | TRBV5-1 | TRBD2 | CASTPGLAGVHEQFF | TGCGCCAGCACCCCGGGACTAGCGGGAGTCCATGAGCAGTTCTTC
NA | TRBJ2-7 | TRBV7-2 | NA | CASSLVSQDPYEQYF | TGTGCCAGCAGCTTAGTCTCCCAGGACCCCTACGAGCAGTACTTC
many | TRBJ2-7 | TRBV25-1 | TRBD1 | CATRQGAYEQYF | TGTGCCACAAGACAGGGGGCCTACGAGCAGTACTTC
NA | TRBJ2-1 | TRBV5-5 | TRBD2 | CASSSAGTSGNNEQFF | TGTGCCAGCAGCTCGGCCGGGACTAGCGGCAACAATGAGCAGTTCTTC
many | TRBJ2-2 | TRBV4-1 | TRBD2 | CASSQGWMGTRDTGELFF | TGCGCCAGCAGCCAAGGTTGGATGGGGACTAGAGACACCGGGGAGCTGTTTTTT
NA | TRBJ1-5 | TRBV12-1 | NA | CRDPEGARCSNQPQHF | TGTCGTGATCCCGAGGGCGCCAGATGTAGCAATCAGCCCCAGCATTTT
few | TRBJ2-2 | TRBV30 | NA | CACTGTRRANTGELFF | TGTGCCTGCACCGGGACAAGGAGGGCGAACACCGGGGAGCTGTTTTTT
medium-sized | TRBJ1-2 | TRBV12-3/TRBV12-4 | TRBD1 | CASARQGYGYTF | TGTGCCAGCGCTAGACAGGGTTATGGCTACACCTTC
many | TRBJ1-2 | TRBV24-1 | NA | CATSDFSREYGYTF | TGTGCCACCAGTGATTTTTCCAGGGAGTATGGCTACACCTTC
medium-sized | TRBJ1-1 | TRBV6-5 | TRBD1 | CASSLQGRWTEAFF | TGTGCCAGCAGCTTACAGGGGCGGTGGACTGAAGCTTTCTTT
NA | TRBJ1-1 | TRBV4-2 | NA | CERRWKGKGRKGRNEDFF | TGTGAAAGAAGATGGAAGGGAAAGGGGAGAAAAGGGAGAAATGAAGATTTCTTT
few | TRBJ2-7 | TRBV4-1 | TRBD2 | CASSPTSTSDTYEQYF | TGCGCCAGCAGCCCCACATCGACTAGCGATACCTACGAGCAGTACTTC
medium-sized | TRBJ2-7 | TRBV20-1 | TRBD2 | CSAIPPSGRFAYEQYF | TGCAGTGCTATCCCACCGAGCGGGAGGTTTGCCTACGAGCAGTACTTC
many | TRBJ2-6 | TRBV9 | NA | CASSPRQNSISGANVLTF | TGTGCCAGCAGCCCCCGACAGAATTCCATTTCTGGGGCCAACGTCCTGACTTTC
NA | TRBJ2-3 | TRBV20-1 | TRBD2 | CSARGGLAGGPVDTQYF | TGCAGTGCTAGAGGCGGACTAGCGGGGGGGCCGGTAGATACGCAGTATTTT
many | TRBJ2-2 | TRBV9 | NA | CASRAGFTGELFF | TGTGCCAGCAGGGCAGGTTTCACCGGGGAGCTGTTTTTT
NA | TRBJ2-2 | TRBV7-9 | TRBD2 | CASSILTSGGANTGELFF | TGTGCCAGCAGCATTTTGACTAGCGGGGGGGCGAACACCGGGGAGCTGTTTTTT
many | TRBJ1-1 | TRBV30 | NA | CAWRIQPLSEAFF | TGTGCCTGGAGAATACAGCCTCTATCTGAAGCTTTCTTT
many | TRBJ1-1 | TRBV6-1 | NA | CASSEARGRTTEAFF | TGTGCCAGCAGTGAAGCTCGGGGAAGGACCACTGAAGCTTTCTTT
few | TRBJ2-1 | TRBV19 | TRBD2 | CASRKREATNEQFF | TGTGCCAGTAGAAAGCGGGAGGCCACCAATGAGCAGTTCTTC
few | TRBJ2-3 | TRBV2 | TRBD2 | CASRAGTTSDTQYF | TGTGCCAGCAGAGCCGGGACTACCTCAGATACGCAGTATTTT